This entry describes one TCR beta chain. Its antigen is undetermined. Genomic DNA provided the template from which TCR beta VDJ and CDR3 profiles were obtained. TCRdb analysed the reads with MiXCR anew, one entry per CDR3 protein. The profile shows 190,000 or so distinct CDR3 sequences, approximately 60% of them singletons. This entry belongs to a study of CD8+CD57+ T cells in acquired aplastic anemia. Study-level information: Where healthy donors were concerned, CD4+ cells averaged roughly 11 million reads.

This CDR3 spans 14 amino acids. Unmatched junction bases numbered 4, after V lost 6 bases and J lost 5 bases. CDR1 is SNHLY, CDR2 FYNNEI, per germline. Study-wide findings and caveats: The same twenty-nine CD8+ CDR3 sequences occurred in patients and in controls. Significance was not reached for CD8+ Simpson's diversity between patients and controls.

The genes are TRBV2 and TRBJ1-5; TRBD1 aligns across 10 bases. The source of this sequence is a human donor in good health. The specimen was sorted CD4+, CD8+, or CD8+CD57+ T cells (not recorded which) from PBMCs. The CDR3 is CASRGQGRDQPQHF. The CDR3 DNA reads TGTGCCAGCAGGGGACAGGGGAGGGATCAGCCCCAGCATTTT.